This passage covers 31 T cell receptor beta chains from one sample sequenced in a study of neurological immune-mediated disorders. One entry per CDR3 protein, called by TCRdb with MiXCR from the 5' RACE reads. The sample holds 70,000 to 90,000 distinct CDR3 sequences, 4.5% to 6.5% seen once. Specimen: PBMCs. The receptors shown here come from a woman in her twenties or thirties with multiple sclerosis.

The chain couples TRBV20-1 to TRBJ2-3; perhaps D is TRBD1 or TRBD2 (5 bases each). The V gene lost 0 bases and the J gene lost 7 bases, with 17 bases spanning the gap. The germline CDR1 and CDR2 sequences are DFQATT and SNEGSKA (reference sequence). The CDR3 contains 15 residues. CDR3 in DNA: TGCAGTGCTAGAGACCGGGACGGAAGCCTGTATACGCAGTATTTT. This encodes CSARDRDGSLYTQYF.

This clonotype occurred many times. The chain employs TRBV25-1 and TRBJ1-1, with a weak D call TRBD1 (5 bases). Germline CDR1 reads MGHDK; CDR2 reads SYGVNS. Between the trimmed V and J ends, which lost 2 bases and 0 bases, there was a span of 7 bases. This CDR3 has 14 residues. The CDR3 sequence: CASSEGTVNTEAFF. CDR3 nucleotide sequence: TGTGCCAGCAGTGAAGGGACGGTGAACACTGAAGCTTTCTTT.

As for this clonotype: Sequence at one end of the junction differs from germline and may be a read error. The chain links TRBV20-1 to TRBJ1-1, with D possibly TRBD1 on 6 matching bases. CDR3 length equals 14 residues. The V gene's germline CDR1 is DFQATT and CDR2 SNEGSKA (reference sequence). CDR3 protein: CSARFYTGNSEAFF. The CDR3 coding sequence is TGCAGTGCTAGATTCTATACAGGGAACTCTGAAGCTTTCTTT.

This chain connects TRBV11-3 to TRBJ2-5; 9 bases are shared with TRBD1. The CDR3 contains 13 residues. The J segment lost 10 bases and the V segment lost 3 bases, leaving 6 bases of the junction unmatched. Germline CDR1 and CDR2: SGHNT and YENEEA. In nucleotides, the CDR3 is TGTGCCAGCAGCTTGACCCGGACAGGGGTCCAGTACTTC. Its protein product is CASSLTRTGVQYF.

This clonotype was seen many times. The V and J genes are TRBV12-3 or TRBV12-4 and TRBJ2-2, with TRBD2 matching 12 bases. The CDR3 spans 16 residues. The junction had 8 bases not matched to a gene; V was cut back by 5 bases and J by 7 bases. CDR3 bases: TGTGCCAGCAGTCCTAGCGGGGGGGCTAACTTCGGGGAGCTGTTTTTT. Encoded protein: CASSPSGGANFGELFF.

This clonotype was counted ten times or more. The chain combines TRBV7-9 with TRBJ2-1; D is perhaps TRBD1 (5 bases). This CDR3 is built from 15 residues. The germline V gene has CDR1 SEHNR and CDR2 FQNEAQ (reference sequence). Trimming removed 4 bases at V and 4 bases at J, with 14 bases between. CDR3 loop: CASSSDSYPYNEQFF. The CDR3 region has the DNA TGTGCCAGCAGCTCTGACAGCTACCCTTACAATGAGCAGTTCTTC.

This clonotype has ten or more counts. CDR3: CSASKRVSYNEQFF. In nucleotides, the CDR3 is TGCAGTGCTAGTAAGCGGGTTTCCTACAATGAGCAGTTCTTC. The V call is TRBV20-1, the J call TRBJ2-1; D might be TRBD2 (6 bases). Germline assignment: CDR1 DFQATT and CDR2 SNEGSKA (reference sequence). V shed 3 bases and J shed 1 base, with 10 bases lying between them. The CDR3 covers 14 residues.

In its sample, this clonotype was seen many times. The chain uses TRBV20-1 and TRBJ2-1; no clear D. V was pared by 8 bases and J by 8 bases, with 16 bases between. CDR1 and CDR2 (germline): DFQATT, SNEGSKA (reference sequence). The CDR3 has 12 residues. The CDR3 loop reads CSPSPREYEQFF. CDR3 DNA sequence: TGCAGTCCCTCCCCGCGTGAGTATGAGCAGTTCTTC.

This clonotype appeared many times. The chain's CDR3 is CSAIPRDTQYF. The DNA for the CDR3 is TGCAGTGCTATCCCCCGAGATACGCAGTATTTT. The chain has TRBV20-1 and TRBJ2-3; D gene uncertain. V was trimmed by 4 bases and J by 5 bases, leaving 7 bases between them. The CDR3 is made up of 11 amino acids. Germline V gives CDR1 DFQATT, CDR2 SNEGSKA (reference sequence).

This clonotype was detected ten times or more. The chain carries TRBV5-1 and TRBJ2-2; D unclear. V was shortened by 5 bases and J by 6 bases, with 8 bases between the two germline ends. The CDR3 covers 12 residues. CDR1 is SGHRS, CDR2 YFSETQ, per germline. This CDR3 is CASRKGSGELFF. CDR3 DNA: TGCGCCAGCAGGAAGGGATCCGGGGAGCTGTTTTTT. Drawing the rest from reference TRBV5-1 and TRBJ2-2, the complete variable domain is KAGVTQTPRYLIKTRGQQVTLSCSPISGHRSVSWYQQTPGQGLQFLFEYFSETQRNKGNFPGRFSGRQFSNSRSEMNVSTLELGDSALYLCASRKGSGELFFGEGSRLTVL.

This clonotype came up many times. The DNA for the CDR3 is TGTGCCACCAGTGACCGCAGCGGGAGGGGGGAGACCCAGTACTTC. Its protein is CATSDRSGRGETQYF. This chain connects TRBV24-1 to TRBJ2-5, with TRBD2 identical over 10 bases. Germline trimming cut 4 bases from V and 5 bases from J; bases unmatched to any gene: 6. The germline CDR1 and CDR2 sequences are KGHDR and SFDVKD. This CDR3 region has 15 residues.

This clonotype showed up many times. This chain uses TRBV4-1 with TRBJ1-3; D remains unclear. V dropped 1 base and J dropped 3 bases, with 16 bases sitting between them. The germline CDR1 and CDR2 sequences are MGHRA and YSYEKL. The CDR3 is made up of 17 amino acids. DNA of the CDR3: TGCGCCAGCAGCCAAGTTGACATAGGGTTCTATGGAAACACCATATATTTT. Protein sequence: CASSQVDIGFYGNTIYF.

This clonotype appeared many times. CDR3 DNA: TGTGCCAGCAGCTTAGTGGGCGGGTCGACGTTCCATGAGCAGTTCTTC. This translates into CASSLVGGSTFHEQFF. This chain connects TRBV7-2 to TRBJ2-1; D is perhaps TRBD2 (5 bases). This CDR3 has 16 amino acids. CDR1 SGHTA and CDR2 FQGNSA come from the germline V gene. With 1 base removed from V and 8 bases from J, the gap between germline ends came to 18 bases.

The J gene is TRBJ2-1, the V gene TRBV10-3; 14 nucleotides agree with TRBD2. The CDR3 consists of 17 residues. The germline V gene encodes CDR1 ENHRY and CDR2 SYGVKD. Unmatched junction bases numbered 12, after V lost 9 bases and J lost 5 bases. CDR3 bases: TGTGCCATAGCGGGACTAGCGGGAGAAAGTCGCAACAATGAGCAGTTCTTC. Translation: CAIAGLAGESRNNEQFF.

This chain links TRBV20-1 with TRBJ1-3; D not resolved. V lost 1 base, J lost 6 bases, and 16 bases lay in between. From germline, CDR1 is DFQATT and CDR2 SNEGSKA (reference sequence). The CDR3 sequence is 15 residues long. The DNA of the CDR3 is TGCAGTGCTAGAGGGGCTTCGGAGCTCCTAAACACCATATATTTT. This codes for CSARGASELLNTIYF.

A word on this clonotype: A much bigger clone sits one base away, suggesting this may be a read error. This rearrangement joins TRBV11-2 to TRBJ2-7; D remains unclear. The V and J ends lost 0 bases and 7 bases respectively, with 13 bases between them. Germline CDR1 SGHAT, CDR2 FQNNGV. This CDR3 region has 14 residues. CDR3: CASSLESGRVEQYF. DNA of the CDR3: TGTGCCAGCAGCTTAGAGTCCGGCCGGGTGGAGCAGTACTTC.

This clonotype was counted a few times. At one end, the junction sequence differs from germline, possibly due to a read error. The gene calls are TRBV11-3 and TRBJ1-1; D perhaps matches TRBD1 (6 bases). Per the germline V gene, CDR1 is SGHNT and CDR2 is YENEEA. This CDR3 has 12 residues. The CDR3 spells CDSSKYTGKAFF. CDR3 DNA sequence: TGTGACAGCAGCAAATATACAGGGAAGGCTTTCTTT. The full variable domain, completed using reference TRBV11-3 and TRBJ1-1, is EAGVVQSPRYKIIEKKQPVAFWCNPISGHNTLYWYLQNLGQGPELLIRYENEEAVDDSQLPKDRFSAERLKGVDSTLKIQPAELGDSAVYLCDSSKYTGKAFFGQGTRLTVV.

This clonotype has just a few counts. The rearrangement uses TRBV20-1 and TRBJ1-1; weak D call: TRBD1 (6 bases). Germline lookup yields CDR1 DFQATT and CDR2 SNEGSKA (reference sequence). V lost 5 bases and J lost 0, with 13 bases in between. CDR3 size: 14 residues. CDR3 in DNA: TGCAGTGCTCCAGAGACAGGTCTGAACACTGAAGCTTTCTTT. Translation gives CSAPETGLNTEAFF.

V is TRBV20-1 and J is TRBJ2-1, with 11 bases matching TRBD2. Unmatched junction bases numbered 7, after V lost 4 bases and J lost 8 bases. This CDR3 region has 14 residues. Germline V CDR1 and CDR2: DFQATT, SNEGSKA (reference sequence). The CDR3 coding sequence is TGCAGTGCTACCTCTAGCGGGAGGTCGTATGAGCAGTTCTTC. Translating gives CSATSSGRSYEQFF.

This clonotype was detected many times. The chain carries TRBV20-1 and TRBJ2-3; D is undetermined. Deletions cut 7 bases from V and 4 bases from J, with 18 bases between. Germline loops: CDR1 DFQATT, CDR2 SNEGSKA (reference sequence). This CDR3 has 14 amino acids. CDR3 in amino acids: CSGSCRLGADTQYF. The CDR3 region has the DNA TGCAGTGGAAGCTGTAGGCTAGGCGCAGATACGCAGTATTTT.

This clonotype was seen many times. V and J are TRBV20-1 and TRBJ1-3; 7 nucleotides align to TRBD1. V shed 6 bases, J shed 4 bases, and the junction held 6 bases outside the gene matches. CDR3 length equals 13 residues. Germline CDR1 and CDR2: DFQATT and SNEGSKA (reference sequence). The chain's CDR3 is CSAPTGTGNTIYF. CDR3 coding DNA: TGCAGTGCCCCGACAGGGACGGGAAACACCATATATTTT.

Ten or more counts support this clonotype. V usage is TRBV20-1 and J usage is TRBJ1-1; D call uncertain. This CDR3 has 14 residues. V lost 0 bases and J lost 0, with 8 bases in between. CDR1 is DFQATT and CDR2 is SNEGSKA in the germline V gene (reference sequence). The CDR3 is CSARDIGLNTEAFF. The CDR3 DNA reads as TGCAGTGCTAGAGATATAGGCCTGAACACTGAAGCTTTCTTT.

This clonotype was seen many times. The chain combines TRBV3-1 with TRBJ2-3; no clear D. The CDR3 totals 13 residues. Trimming took 1 base from V and 9 from J, leaving 11 bases between them. From germline, CDR1 is LGHDT and CDR2 YNNKEL (reference sequence). DNA of the CDR3: TGTGCCAGCAGCCAAGTGAGGCAGGCCACGCAGTATTTT. This sequence encodes CASSQVRQATQYF.

Ten or more counts support this clonotype. J is TRBJ1-2 and V is TRBV12-3 or TRBV12-4; D is perhaps TRBD1 (5 bases). The V gene lost 1 base and the J gene lost 6 bases, with 12 bases spanning the gap. The CDR3 has 14 residues. The CDR3 nucleotides read TGTGCCAGCAGTTTAGTGCGGGGGTCGGATGGCTACACCTTC. Its translation: CASSLVRGSDGYTF.

In this sample, this clonotype turned up many times. The chain couples TRBV6-1 to TRBJ2-7; D is ambiguous. Germline V CDR1 and CDR2: MNHNS, SASEGT. The CDR3 runs to 12 residues. V lost 7 bases and J lost 4, with 11 bases in between. CDR3 in amino acids: CASNARPYEQYF. As DNA, the CDR3 is TGTGCCAGCAACGCCCGACCTTACGAGCAGTACTTC.

This clonotype was seen at least ten times. The genes are TRBV5-1 and TRBJ1-1; possibly TRBD1 for D (5 bases). CDR1 and CDR2 from the germline V gene are SGHRS and YFSETQ. This CDR3 spans 14 amino acids. V lost 4 bases, J lost 4 bases, and 14 bases lay in between. CDR3 nucleotide sequence: TGCGCCAGCAGCCTGCTCCGGGGCGCCACTGAAGCTTTCTTT. Residues: CASSLLRGATEAFF. The complete variable domain, with remaining parts taken from reference TRBV5-1 and TRBJ1-1, reads KAGVTQTPRYLIKTRGQQVTLSCSPISGHRSVSWYQQTPGQGLQFLFEYFSETQRNKGNFPGRFSGRQFSNSRSEMNVSTLELGDSALYLCASSLLRGATEAFFGQGTRLTVV.

The table lists this clonotype with many counts. The chain uses TRBV15 and TRBJ2-7; maybe TRBD1 (6 bases). CDR1 and CDR2 (germline): LNHNV, YYDKDF (reference sequence). Trimming took off 0 bases at V and 7 bases at J, with 10 bases between the two ends. This CDR3 is 13 amino acids long. CDR3 residues: CATSRERGLEQYV. The CDR3 DNA is TGTGCCACCAGCAGAGAAAGGGGGTTAGAGCAGTACGTC.

In this sample, this clonotype turned up many times. The chain couples TRBV12-3 or TRBV12-4 to TRBJ2-1; 11 bases fit TRBD2. Trimming took 8 bases from V and 7 from J; bases not matched to a gene: 7. CDR3 length equals 14 residues. CDR3: CASGQPSGRNEQFF. In DNA, the CDR3 is TGTGCCAGCGGCCAACCTAGCGGGAGGAATGAGCAGTTCTTC.

This clonotype turned up a few times. The chain is built from TRBV20-1 and TRBJ2-7; no clear D gene. The CDR3 contains 12 residues. V lost 3 bases to trimming and J lost 5 bases, with 11 bases between them. Germline V gene lookup returns CDR1 DFQATT and CDR2 SNEGSKA (reference sequence). The CDR3 region has the DNA TGCAGTGCTAGGGCTTTAAGAGACGAGCAGTACTTC. Amino acid sequence: CSARALRDEQYF.

This sequence joins TRBV20-1 and TRBJ1-5, with 9 nucleotides matching TRBD1. Per germline, CDR1 DFQATT and CDR2 SNEGSKA (reference sequence). There are 16 residues in the CDR3. V was pared by 6 bases and J by 0 bases, with 9 bases of the junction left unmatched. CDR3 sequence reads: CSARPRTGDSNQPQHF. CDR3 DNA sequence: TGCAGTGCCAGACCCAGGACAGGGGATAGCAATCAGCCCCAGCATTTT.

This clonotype was counted a few times. CDR3 in amino acids: CASSFWGYGTGELFF. For the CDR3, the DNA is TGTGCCAGCAGCTTCTGGGGGTATGGCACCGGGGAGCTGTTTTTT. The V call is TRBV7-8, the J call TRBJ2-2; tentatively, D is TRBD1 or TRBD2 (5 bases each). CDR1 and CDR2 (germline): SGHVS, FQNEAQ. The CDR3 runs to 15 residues. Trimming shortened V by 3 bases and J by 4 bases, and 12 bases separated the two germline ends.